This TCR beta chain came from a study of cytomegalovirus exposure and HLA in healthy donors. Study-wide results and limits: TCR beta chains associated with HLA were, in a later analysis, more clonally expanded than equally common others. In a later analysis, several top co-occurrence clusters appeared linked to parvovirus B19, influenza, CMV and Epstein-Barr virus.

This CDR3 spans 13 amino acids. Trimming pared 4 bases from V and 6 bases from J, leaving 12 bases between. Germline-derived CDR1 and CDR2 are MNHNS and SASEGT. Comments on this clone: What it binds is unknown.

The PCR was carried out with 60 Vbeta primers and 13 Jbeta primers. Clones were sequenced by immunoSEQ multiplex PCR, and TCRdb holds only the in-frame ones, with some missing. The sample shows 150,000 or so clones, approximately 82% of them seen only once. The clonotype originates from a woman aged 45 to 65 in good health and CMV-seropositive. The sequencing sample was made of PBMCs. The rearrangement uses TRBV6-1 and TRBJ1-2; D possibly corresponds to TRBD1 (6 bases). This CDR3 is CASSGWDNDGYTF. The CDR3 DNA sequence: TGTGCCAGCAGTGGGTGGGACAATGATGGCTACACCTTC.